The next 2 T cell receptor beta chains were all read from a single sample in a study of cytomegalovirus exposure and HLA in healthy donors. The PCR was carried out with 60 Vbeta primers and 13 Jbeta primers. This table comes from immunoSEQ multiplex PCR, and its TCRdb copy is limited to in-frame clones, with some not included. Among approximately 110,000 clones listed, around 62% were seen once. Sequenced input: PBMCs. These receptors originate from a young man in good health and CMV-seropositive.

CDR3 protein: CASRVDRDYGYTF. As DNA, the CDR3 is TGTGCCAGCAGGGTCGACAGAGACTATGGCTACACCTTC. The rearrangement joins TRBV6-1 to TRBJ1-2; the D gene is possibly TRBD1 (5 bases). The CDR3 runs 13 residues. V shed 6 bases and J shed 3 bases, with 11 bases lying between them. Per the germline V gene, CDR1 is MNHNS and CDR2 is SASEGT.

This clone was observed a few times. This chain connects TRBV11-3 to TRBJ2-1; TRBD1 agrees at 12 bases. Germline loops: CDR1 SGHNT, CDR2 YENEEA. The V and J ends lost 5 bases and 7 bases, in that order; junction bases with no gene match: 6. This CDR3 is 15 amino acids long. The CDR3 DNA follows: TGTGCCAGCAGCCACGGGACAGGGGGCCGGAATGAGCAGTTCTTC. Translation gives CASSHGTGGRNEQFF.